The 20 T cell receptor beta chains below all came from one sample that was sequenced in a study of shared clonotypes between healthy human individuals. The assay was immunoSEQ multiplex PCR, and TCRdb's table has in-frame clones only and misses some. The data hold a few million clones, with approximately 95% observed a single time. The sequencing sample was made of naive CD4+ T cells sorted from blood. Subset noted: CD45RA+ positively selected. The receptors here all came from a man younger than 35 in good health.

The J gene is TRBJ1-5, the V gene TRBV6-6; TRBD1 is a possible D gene (5 bases). V lost 6 bases and J lost 3, with 12 bases in between. This CDR3 region has 14 residues. The germline gives CDR1 MNHNY, CDR2 SVGAGI (reference sequence). The CDR3, as DNA: TGTGCCAGCAGAGGGGAACAGACCAATCAGCCCCAGCATTTT. As protein: CASRGEQTNQPQHF.

The CDR3 DNA is TGTGCCAGCAGCTTAATCGGACAGGGTGGTTATGGCTACACCTTC. Translated: CASSLIGQGGYGYTF. The rearrangement joins TRBV11-3 to TRBJ1-2, with 8 bases identical to TRBD1. V lost 2 bases and J lost 5; bases outside the gene matches: 7. The CDR3 extends over 15 amino acids. Germline V gene sequence: CDR1 SGHNT, CDR2 YENEEA.

The gene calls are TRBV5-1 and TRBJ1-3; maybe TRBD1 (6 bases). V dropped 6 bases and J dropped 0 bases, with 16 bases sitting between them. This CDR3 comprises 16 residues. Germline assignment: CDR1 SGHRS and CDR2 YFSETQ. The CDR3 protein is CASTPGGSLSGNTIYF. In nucleotides, the CDR3 is TGCGCCAGCACTCCCGGGGGCAGTCTCTCTGGAAACACCATATATTTT.

This clone came up once. Within the sample, other DNA sequences also encode this same CDR3. V usage is TRBV27 and J usage is TRBJ2-7; the match to TRBD1 covers 7 bases. Trimming took 5 bases from V and 4 from J; bases not matched to a gene: 5. CDR3 length: 13 amino acids. Germline CDR1 reads MNHEY; CDR2 reads SMNVEV (reference sequence). CDR3 residues: CASSPRQGYEQYF. The CDR3 DNA is TGTGCCAGCAGTCCACGACAGGGTTACGAGCAGTACTTC.

The rearrangement joins TRBV6-5 to TRBJ2-7; D might be TRBD2 (5 bases). V lost 4 bases and J lost 7, with 20 bases in between. The germline CDR1 and CDR2 sequences are MNHEY and SVGAGI. This CDR3 has 15 amino acids. CDR3 sequence: CASSSLGRGSLEQYF. The CDR3 nucleotides read TGTGCCAGCAGTTCCTTAGGACGGGGATCTTTGGAGCAGTACTTC.

The rearrangement joins TRBV11-2 to TRBJ2-5, with 7 bases matching TRBD1. V shed 1 base, J shed 5 bases, and the junction held 7 bases outside the gene matches. This CDR3 is built from 15 residues. Germline V gene data show CDR1 as SGHAT and CDR2 as FQNNGV. CDR3 residues: CASSLAGGKRETQYF. CDR3 nucleotides: TGTGCCAGCAGCTTAGCAGGGGGAAAGCGGGAGACCCAGTACTTC.

The rearrangement uses TRBV6-1 and TRBJ2-7, with TRBD2 matching over 11 bases. The trim removed 7 bases at V and 2 bases at J, leaving 4 bases unmatched. The CDR3 is 14 residues long. The germline V gene has CDR1 MNHNS and CDR2 SASEGT. CDR3 nucleotide sequence: TGTGCCAGCATCTTAGCGGGGGGGGCCTACGAGCAGTACTTC. It is translated as CASILAGGAYEQYF.

J is TRBJ2-2 and V is TRBV5-1; 11 bases map to TRBD1. Looked up from germline, CDR1 is SGHRS and CDR2 is YFSETQ. The CDR3 sequence is 17 residues long. J was trimmed by 1 base and V by 4 bases; bases with no gene match: 6. DNA for the CDR3: TGCGCCAGCAGCCCGGACAGGGGGCGTGAGAACACCGGGGAGCTGTTTTTT. As protein: CASSPDRGRENTGELFF.

This clone came up once. V and J are TRBV15 and TRBJ2-1; 7 nucleotides align to TRBD2. Germline V gene lookup returns CDR1 LNHNV and CDR2 YYDKDF (reference sequence). CDR3 length: 15 residues. The J segment lost 6 bases and the V segment lost 5 bases, leaving 10 bases of the junction unmatched. This CDR3 reads CATSPGGSAGNEQFF. DNA of the CDR3: TGTGCCACCAGCCCCGGCGGGAGCGCTGGCAATGAGCAGTTCTTC.

The chain uses TRBV28 and TRBJ1-1; 11 positions agree with TRBD1. Germline assignment: CDR1 MDHEN and CDR2 SYDVKM. This CDR3 spans 15 amino acids. After removal of 5 bases from V and 8 bases from J, the junction contained 10 bases not matched to a gene. CDR3 nucleotides: TGTGCCAGCAGTACACAAGGACAGGGGGCGCTGGAAGCTTTCTTT. Translated: CASSTQGQGALEAFF.

This clone has only one observation. DNA for the CDR3: TGTGCCTGGAGTGTACGACTAGCGGGCCTCTACGAGCAGTACTTC. It translates to CAWSVRLAGLYEQYF. The gene calls are TRBV30 and TRBJ2-7; TRBD2 matches 10 bases. J gave up 3 bases and V 0 bases, and 5 bases lay outside the gene matches. The germline V gene has CDR1 GTSNPN and CDR2 SVGIG (reference sequence). The length of the CDR3 is 15 residues.

This sequence joins TRBV7-8 and TRBJ2-3, with 13 bases that match TRBD2. The CDR3 has 17 residues. Germline V gene data show CDR1 as SGHVS and CDR2 as FQNEAQ. V was clipped by 4 bases and J by 7 bases; unmatched bases: 11. CDR3 in DNA: TGTGCCAGCAGCTCCCTGGGACTAGCGGGATTCACCCATACGCAGTATTTT. The encoded protein is CASSSLGLAGFTHTQYF.

V usage is TRBV5-1 and J usage is TRBJ2-4; the D is unclear. V lost 0 bases, J lost 0 bases, and 13 bases lay in between. This CDR3 spans 17 amino acids. Germline loops: CDR1 SGHRS, CDR2 YFSETQ. The CDR3 DNA is TGCGCCAGCAGCTTGGTCCCCCAGTACCTAGCCAAAAACATTCAGTACTTC. Translating it yields CASSLVPQYLAKNIQYF.

This chain connects TRBV7-2 to TRBJ1-2; a possible D gene is TRBD1 (6 bases). V dropped 7 bases and J dropped 0 bases, with 15 bases sitting between them. The CDR3 is 15 amino acids. Germline CDR1 and CDR2: SGHTA and FQGNSA. CDR3 region: CASNPGGKSNYGYTF. DNA of the CDR3: TGTGCCAGCAACCCGGGGGGCAAGTCTAACTATGGCTACACCTTC.

This rearrangement joins TRBV18 to TRBJ2-3; D possibly matches TRBD1 or TRBD2 (6 bases each). This CDR3 has 17 amino acids. Germline V gene data show CDR1 as KGHSH and CDR2 as LQKENI. Trimming removed 0 bases from V and 3 bases from J, with 16 bases in between. This chain's CDR3 is CASSPPLRGAGTDTQYF. In DNA form, the CDR3 reads TGTGCCAGCTCACCACCCTTGAGGGGGGCTGGGACAGATACGCAGTATTTT.

V usage is TRBV10-3 and J usage is TRBJ2-7, with D unclear. This CDR3 is 14 amino acids long. Germline V lookup: CDR1 ENHRY, CDR2 SYGVKD. Trimming shortened V by 4 bases and J by 0 bases, and 10 bases separated the two germline ends. CDR3: CAISATESSYEQYF. CDR3 sequence (DNA): TGTGCCATCAGTGCTACTGAAAGCTCCTACGAGCAGTACTTC.

As regards this clone: This specimen includes other DNA sequences encoding the same CDR3. The chain employs TRBV9 and TRBJ2-5; D not resolved. This CDR3 has 13 amino acids. The germline gives CDR1 SGDLS, CDR2 YYNGEE. The ends were cut back, 2 bases at V and 5 bases at J, with 10 bases in the middle. The CDR3 DNA reads TGTGCCAGCAGCGTCGGAGTCTCGGAGACCCAGTACTTC. It encodes CASSVGVSETQYF.

The table lists this clone with a count of one. The chain recombines TRBV5-1 with TRBJ1-6; D not resolved. From germline, CDR1 is SGHRS and CDR2 YFSETQ. V gave up 4 bases and J gave up 7 bases, with 9 bases separating them. The CDR3 loop spans 13 amino acids. The CDR3 reads CASSVNENSPLHF. The CDR3 DNA sequence: TGCGCCAGCAGCGTTAACGAGAATTCACCCCTCCACTTT. Supplemented by reference TRBV5-1 and TRBJ1-6, the full variable domain reads KAGVTQTPRYLIKTRGQQVTLSCSPISGHRSVSWYQQTPGQGLQFLFEYFSETQRNKGNFPGRFSGRQFSNSRSEMNVSTLELGDSALYLCASSVNENSPLHFGNGTRLTVT.

J is TRBJ1-1 and V is TRBV1; no check of the table's D call, TRBD1, against the DNA was made. TRBV1 is recorded as a pseudogene. The CDR3 runs to 15 residues. This CDR3 is CTSSQAGGPDTEAFF. The CDR3 nucleotides read TGCACCAGCAGCCAAGCAGGGGGACCCGACACTGAAGCTTTCTTT.

The chain joins TRBV6-6 to TRBJ2-7, with 7 bases lining up with TRBD1. This CDR3 comprises 14 residues. The J segment lost 7 bases and the V segment lost 2 bases, leaving 8 bases of the junction unmatched. CDR1 MNHNY and CDR2 SVGAGI come from the germline V gene (reference sequence). In DNA form, the CDR3 reads TGTGCCAGCAGTTACCTAACCGACAGGGTTGAGCAGTACTTC. Protein product: CASSYLTDRVEQYF.